This T cell receptor (beta chain) was profiled in a study of blood T cell repertoires in COVID-19 (TCRdb year 2020). As for the study more broadly: The collaborator samples originated in the United States, Italy and Spain and spanned the acute and convalescent phases of COVID-19. The material from the prospective study consisted of cDNA or gDNA derived from T cells, B-cell-depleted T cells, or PBMCs. The dataset comprised deeply sampled blood TCRbeta repertoires from subjects exposed to, actively infected with, or recovered from COVID-19. The repertoires were made available in a free public database intended to serve as a resource for research on the immune response to SARS-CoV-2. The samples were drawn from two sources: the first 160 participants of the ongoing ImmuneRACE study, and over 1,000 subjects contributed by 6 global collaborators. The sample metadata nearly always contained a de-identified subject ID, COVID-19 status, age in years and sex. Where available, HLA class I and class II types were taken from metadata supplied by the sample provider and were not determined by assay-based typing. General findings and caveats noted by the study authors: The quantity of clinical and demographic metadata differed by source and by participant and was supplied without curation.

The CDR3 measures 14 amino acids from cysteine to phenylalanine. Only CDR3 DNA remains: 42 bases, in frame from the first base. CDR1 and CDR2, per the germline V gene, are KGHSH and LQKENI. At the junction V is shortened by 2 bases and J by 2 bases, with 7 bases in between. A remark on this clone: Its cognate antigen has yet to be identified. No base quality values were provided; no much bigger clone lies one nucleotide off.

Participants in the prospective study were enrolled through a virtual design, were aged about 18 to 100 years, and lived in approximately 25 United States geographic areas. In the prospective study, cohorts were assigned on the basis of participant-reported clinical history obtained from a screening survey and a study questionnaire. In the prospective study, mobile phlebotomists collected whole blood, serum and a nasopharyngeal or oropharyngeal swab from each participant. Additional blood draws and questionnaires over an approximately two-month period could optionally be provided by prospective study participants. Prospective study blood samples were shipped either frozen or at room temperature before DNA extraction. TCRbeta CDR3 regions were amplified from genomic DNA by means of the immunoSEQ Assay, a bias-controlled multiplex PCR. The study's processing was this. The number of nucleated cells in each sample was estimated from the amplification of reference gene primers within the assay. To quantify the absolute abundance of each unique TCRbeta CDR3 rearrangement, sequence reads were collapsed and filtered. Productive Simpson clonality was computed per sample as the square root of Simpson's diversity index over productive rearrangements. TCRdb re-hosts the immuneACCESS table, in-frame sequences only. Its copies lack some clones; in the studies checked, an unresolved V gene accounts for under half of them, and the cause for the rest is not known. V and J calls and clone size are given by that table; D and trimming were obtained from the DNA. The sample includes about 270,000 clones, with about nine tenths observed a single time. Of the sample, approximately 4% is held by the ten largest clones.

This TCR came from a woman aged 25 to 45 with acute COVID-19. Rearrangement joined TRBV18 to TRBJ2-1, with TRBD2 perhaps the D gene, on 5 matching bases. Sample: PBMCs or T cells enriched from blood (not recorded which). The CDR3 in this case is CASSPATTYNEQFF. The nucleotides are TGTGCCAGCTCACCAGCGACTACCTACAATGAGCAGTTCTTC.